The rows below give T cell receptor beta chains drawn from one sample of a study of monozygotic twins with inflammatory bowel disease. TCRdb reanalyzed the 5' RACE reads, giving one entry per CDR3 protein sequence and no DNA. The listing contains about 93,000 distinct CDR3 sequences. The sample comprised blood. All receptors derive from a human donor with ulcerative colitis or Crohn's disease, or a healthy co-twin of an affected twin (not recorded which). CDR3s include the opening cysteine and the closing phenylalanine or tryptophan.

len,v_gene,j_gene,CDR3aa
17,TRBV6-5,TRBJ1-5,CASSYTTGTGYNQPQHF
16,TRBV5-1,TRBJ2-1,CASSYRVAGGANEQFF
15,TRBV9,TRBJ2-7,CASSVDGTGPYEQYF
16,TRBV9,TRBJ2-1,CASSFGTSGAYNEQFF
15,TRBV4-1,TRBJ1-5,CASSQYPGDNQPQHF
11,TRBV6-4,TRBJ1-1,CASRRGTEAFF
15,TRBV6-2/TRBV6-3,TRBJ2-1,CASSLQGPLGGEQFF
17,TRBV11-2,TRBJ2-6,CASSSVVSVSGANVLTF
13,TRBV14,TRBJ1-6,CASSQSSDSPLHF
17,TRBV6-4,TRBJ2-1,CASSLNSGTSSYNEQFF
12,TRBV7-2,TRBJ1-6,CASSLEHTPLHF
17,TRBV5-6,TRBJ2-1,CASSLPGQVSSYNEQFF
15,TRBV15,TRBJ1-5,CATSRDLGSNQPQHF
16,TRBV9,TRBJ1-4,CASSASAGQGGEELFF
15,TRBV19,TRBJ1-1,CASSMVGGGGTEAFF
13,TRBV9,TRBJ1-1,CASRRGWNTEAFF
13,TRBV27,TRBJ2-2,CASSPRWGGELFF
16,TRBV10-3,TRBJ1-6,CAISRDRGPSNSPLHF
14,TRBV20-1,TRBJ1-4,CSATGGATNEKLFF
14,TRBV12-3/TRBV12-4,TRBJ2-7,CASSLSGAKYEQYF
14,TRBV7-8,TRBJ1-1,CASSPQQVNTEAFF
11,TRBV20-1,TRBJ1-4,CSATGNEKLFF
13,TRBV20-1,TRBJ2-7,CSARGRGPYEQYF
13,TRBV29-1,TRBJ2-4,CSGTIFGKNIQYF
18,TRBV18,TRBJ2-1,CASSPTRWGLPSYNEQFF
15,TRBV15,TRBJ1-2,CATSRDRAGSNGYTF
16,TRBV20-1,TRBJ2-1,CSGTSGGASAYNEQFF